A selection of T cell receptor beta chains follows, all from one sample in a study of cytomegalovirus exposure and HLA in healthy donors. Only in-frame clones appear in the TCRdb table, and some are missing; sequencing was by immunoSEQ multiplex PCR. The sample comprises 100,000 to 150,000 clones, about three quarters of which are singletons, and roughly 13% rests with the top ten. Sequenced: PBMCs. The receptor source for this set is a woman aged 55-69 years in good health and CMV-seropositive. CDR3s include the opening cysteine and the closing phenylalanine or tryptophan. Each record gives: V gene, CDR3 protein.

TRBV11-2	CASSSYRGRADTQYF
TRBV6-5	CASSVDRAYTEAFF
TRBV7-2	CASDSLMNYGYTF
TRBV5-8	CASSWSGGTYGYTF
TRBV7-8	CASSLAPPVGGGPGELFF
TRBV5-1	CASSLLAGGVDTQYF
TRBV29-1	CSVGTDFSMNTEAFF
TRBV5-6	CASSVHRTSTEAFF
TRBV19	CASSIGYNTGELFF
TRBV4-3	CASSQGQGGRETQYF
TRBV5-1	CASSATADGYTF
TRBV5-4	CASSLGGGAGEKLFF
TRBV7-2	CASSLFGTTNYGYTF
TRBV5-1	CASSSPGQGNHEQYF
TRBV7-9	CASSSQENQPQHF
TRBV4-3	CASSQEGLAGSGELFF
TRBV15	CATSRALGDTGELFF
TRBV5-1	CASSVGQGAEDTQYF
TRBV7-2	CASSRRQGARETQYF
TRBV30	CAREAGTDTQYF